The 23 T cell receptor beta chains below were found in one sample sequenced in a study of spatial heterogeneity in lung cancer. Study outcomes and limitations: Tumoral mutation counts were tracked by counts of expanded intratumoral alpha and beta TCRs.

Their cognate antigens are unknown. Time point specified: sample taken at primary tumor resection. MiXCR, applied by TCRdb to the 5' RACE reads, yields one record per CDR3 protein. The sample shows 100,000 or so distinct CDR3 sequences, 4.4% of them seen only once. The sample consisted of lung tumor tissue, taken at surgery. These TCRs come from a male donor with early-stage non-small cell lung cancer.

This chain connects TRBV13 to TRBJ2-3, with D perhaps TRBD1 (5 bases). CDR1 is PRHDT and CDR2 is FYEKMQ in the germline V gene (reference sequence). The V and J ends lost 6 bases and 11 bases respectively, with 24 bases between them. The CDR3 is 15 residues long. CDR3: CASRQQITDSEGQYF. The CDR3 DNA reads as TGTGCCAGCAGACAACAGATAACCGACAGTGAAGGGCAGTATTTT.

This clonotype was counted ten times or more. The chain links TRBV18 to TRBJ1-2, with D possibly being TRBD1 (5 bases). V gave up 3 bases and J gave up 2 bases, with 7 bases separating them. The CDR3 has 13 amino acids. CDR1 KGHSH and CDR2 LQKENI come from the germline V gene. The CDR3 reads CASSPGGNYGYTF. The CDR3 DNA is TGTGCCAGCTCACCCGGGGGGAACTATGGCTACACCTTC.

This clonotype was observed many times. V usage is TRBV4-1 and J usage is TRBJ2-3; TRBD1 aligns across 8 bases. V trimming: 3 bases; J trimming: 4 bases; junction bases outside the gene matches: 12. The CDR3 runs 17 residues. CDR1 and CDR2 from the germline V gene are MGHRA and YSYEKL. This CDR3 reads CASSQPGQGEAPDTQYF. The CDR3 bases are TGCGCCAGCAGCCAGCCTGGACAGGGTGAGGCCCCAGATACGCAGTATTTT.

This clonotype was recorded only once. A much larger clonotype is one base distant, so this may be a read error. The chain uses TRBV7-9 and TRBJ2-5; TRBD2 is a possible D gene (6 bases). The germline V gene encodes CDR1 SEHNR and CDR2 FQNEAQ (reference sequence). The CDR3 has 15 amino acids. The CDR3: CVSSPDGDFQETQYF. The CDR3 DNA follows: TGTGTCAGCAGCCCAGACGGGGACTTCCAAGAGACCCAGTACTTC.

This clonotype was recorded a few times. This sequence joins TRBV7-9 and TRBJ2-7; D gene unclear. Trimming stripped 4 bases from V and 3 bases from J, with 10 bases between. The length of the CDR3 is 13 residues. The germline V gene has CDR1 SEHNR and CDR2 FQNEAQ (reference sequence). The CDR3 DNA is TGTGCCAGCAGCTCAGAGACCCACTACGAGCAGTACTTC. Its protein is CASSSETHYEQYF.

This clonotype was counted between two and nine times. V usage is TRBV6-1 and J usage is TRBJ2-3; 8 bases are a match to TRBD1. The V gene's germline CDR1 is MNHNS and CDR2 SASEGT. Trimming at V came to 5 bases and at J to 4 bases, leaving 2 bases not matched to a gene. The CDR3 has 13 amino acids. CDR3 sequence (DNA): TGTGCCAGCAGTACGACAGGGGCAGATACGCAGTATTTT. This encodes CASSTTGADTQYF.

The chain combines TRBV10-3 with TRBJ2-2; 9 positions match TRBD1. CDR1 and CDR2 from the germline V gene are ENHRY and SYGVKD. Unmatched junction bases numbered 9, after V lost 9 bases and J lost 4 bases. The CDR3 extends over 15 amino acids. CDR3 sequence: CAISTGTGLTGELFF. DNA of the CDR3: TGTGCCATTTCGACCGGGACAGGGCTCACCGGGGAGCTGTTTTTT.

This clonotype appeared many times. The rearrangement links TRBV14 to TRBJ2-5; D remains ambiguous. Germline V gene data show CDR1 as SGHDN and CDR2 as FVKESK. The germline V and J ends were trimmed by 3 bases and 2 bases, with 7 bases remaining between them. The CDR3 sequence is 13 residues long. The CDR3: CASSQRIQETQYF. CDR3 nucleotides: TGTGCCAGCAGCCAGCGGATTCAAGAGACCCAGTACTTC.

This clonotype was counted at least ten times. The rearrangement uses TRBV25-1 and TRBJ2-7; tentatively, D is TRBD2 (5 bases). Trimming left V 5 bases short and J 7 bases short, with 15 bases between. CDR3 length equals 13 residues. Germline values: CDR1 MGHDK, CDR2 SYGVNS. DNA of the CDR3: TGTGCCAGCAGTCTGGCGGGCCCTACGGAGCAGTACTTC. Translating gives CASSLAGPTEQYF.

This clonotype was counted many times. The rearrangement joins TRBV27 to TRBJ1-1; 7 nucleotides line up with TRBD1. The germline gives CDR1 MNHEY, CDR2 SMNVEV (reference sequence). V shed 4 bases and J 10 bases; nucleotides not matched to a gene: 12. There are 14 residues in the CDR3. CDR3 nucleotide sequence: TGTGCCAGCAGTTGGCACAGGGGACTTGAAGGAGCTTTCTTT. Encoded protein: CASSWHRGLEGAFF.

On this clonotype itself: A read error may be the cause here, since a much bigger clone is one base away. The rearrangement uses TRBV5-1 and TRBJ2-3; D unclear. The CDR3 extends over 15 amino acids. Trimming stripped 0 bases from V and 4 bases from J, with 12 bases between. CDR1 SGHRS and CDR2 YFSETQ come from the germline V gene. CDR3 sequence: CASSLDVYGADTQYF. The CDR3 DNA sequence: TGCGCCAGCAGCTTGGATGTGTATGGCGCAGATACGCAGTATTTT.

This clonotype was found many times. The rearrangement joins TRBV18 to TRBJ2-1; 11 positions agree with TRBD2. Germline V gene data show CDR1 as KGHSH and CDR2 as LQKENI. CDR3 length equals 17 residues. V shed 4 bases and J 7 bases; nucleotides not matched to a gene: 12. The CDR3 region has the DNA TGTGCCAGCTCACTGGAGTTAGCGGGAGGGTCTAGGAATGAGCAGTTCTTC. Translating it yields CASSLELAGGSRNEQFF.

This clonotype was seen a handful of times. The rearrangement joins TRBV3-1 to TRBJ1-3, with no clear D. In germline, CDR1 is LGHDT, CDR2 YNNKEL (reference sequence). This CDR3 has 14 residues. V lost 0 bases and J lost 0, with 3 bases in between. This CDR3 reads CASSQDYSGNTIYF. CDR3 nucleotides: TGTGCCAGCAGCCAAGACTACTCTGGAAACACCATATATTTT.

This clonotype has a count of ten or more. The chain uses TRBV7-9 and TRBJ2-1; D may correspond to TRBD1 or TRBD2 (5 bases each). The CDR3 is 13 amino acids. Germline CDR1 SEHNR, CDR2 FQNEAQ (reference sequence). Trimming stripped 2 bases from V and 9 bases from J, with 11 bases between. The CDR3: CASSLTGRVEQFF. The CDR3 DNA sequence: TGTGCCAGCAGCTTAACGGGACGAGTTGAGCAGTTCTTC. Filled out from reference TRBV7-9 and TRBJ2-1, the complete variable domain reads DTGVSQNPRHKITKRGQNVTFRCDPISEHNRLYWYRQTLGQGPEFLTYFQNEAQLEKSRLLSDRFSAERPKGSFSTLEIQRTEQGDSAMYLCASSLTGRVEQFFGPGTRLTVL.

This clonotype was counted many times. The chain combines TRBV4-1 with TRBJ1-4; the D is unclear. The CDR3 sequence is 15 residues long. V was pared by 1 base and J by 4 bases, with 10 bases between. Germline CDR1 MGHRA, CDR2 YSYEKL. CDR3 DNA: TGCGCCAGCAGCCAAGCCGGGAGAAATAATGAAAAACTGTTTTTT. It codes for CASSQAGRNNEKLFF.

As concerns this clonotype: A much larger clone lies one base from this, so it may be a read error. The gene calls are TRBV28 and TRBJ2-5, with 7 positions matching TRBD1. The germline V gene has CDR1 MDHEN and CDR2 SYDVKM. The length of the CDR3 is 14 residues. CDR3 residues: CVSRPPTGKETQYF. CDR3 coding DNA: TGTGTCAGCAGACCTCCGACAGGGAAGGAGACCCAGTACTTC.

This clonotype was seen repeatedly, ten times or more. The J gene is TRBJ2-3, the V gene TRBV6-6; D remains unclear. Trimming left V 0 bases short and J 8 bases short, with 6 bases between. Germline lookup yields CDR1 MNHNY and CDR2 SVGAGI (reference sequence). The CDR3 length is 12 residues. CDR3 loop: CASSYSSVTQYF. The CDR3 DNA follows: TGTGCCAGCAGTTACTCATCCGTTACGCAGTATTTT.

This clonotype was observed a handful of times. This chain links TRBV7-9 with TRBJ2-1; 11 nucleotides match TRBD2. Germline-derived CDR1 and CDR2 are SEHNR and FQNEAQ (reference sequence). V shed 3 bases, J shed 15 bases, and the junction held 10 bases outside the gene matches. The CDR3 loop spans 14 amino acids. CDR3 DNA: TGTGCCAGCAGCTTCCCGGTCTTAGCGGGAGGGCCGTTCTTC. It translates to CASSFPVLAGGPFF.

This clonotype has ten or more counts. The gene calls are TRBV20-1 and TRBJ2-3, with 12 bases matching TRBD2. Germline V lookup: CDR1 DFQATT, CDR2 SNEGSKA (reference sequence). The CDR3 has 14 residues. Unmatched junction bases numbered 2, after V lost 1 base and J lost 6 bases. The CDR3: CSARGLAGADTQYF. DNA for the CDR3: TGCAGTGCTAGAGGACTAGCGGGAGCTGATACGCAGTATTTT.

This clonotype was observed many times. The V gene is TRBV4-2, the J gene TRBJ2-7; D is unclear. CDR1 LGHNA and CDR2 YNFKEQ come from the germline V gene. The CDR3 sequence is 15 residues long. Trimming removed 2 bases from V and 6 bases from J, with 17 bases in between. CDR3 sequence: CASSQLQNGKTEQYF. CDR3 coding DNA: TGTGCCAGCAGCCAACTACAGAATGGGAAGACCGAGCAGTACTTC.

This clonotype was observed at least ten times. The chain couples TRBV10-3 to TRBJ1-1, with TRBD1 as a possible D gene (5 bases). The CDR3 has 13 residues. V lost 10 bases and J lost 0, with 12 bases in between. Germline loops: CDR1 ENHRY, CDR2 SYGVKD. The DNA of the CDR3 is TGTGCCACTAAGGGGTCCCTGAACACTGAAGCTTTCTTT. Amino acids: CATKGSLNTEAFF.

This clonotype was seen ten or more times. The gene calls are TRBV6-2 or TRBV6-3 and TRBJ2-3; D gene uncertain. Trimming stripped 5 bases from V and 4 bases from J, with 4 bases between. Germline CDR1 and CDR2: MNHEY and SVGEGT. This CDR3 spans 11 amino acids. CDR3 DNA: TGTGCCAGCAGTCCGGCAGATACGCAGTATTTT. Translated: CASSPADTQYF.

This clonotype was counted many times. The chain recombines TRBV9 with TRBJ2-3, with TRBD2 as a possible D gene (5 bases). In germline, CDR1 is SGDLS, CDR2 YYNGEE. The CDR3 is 14 amino acids. V gave up 0 bases and J gave up 4 bases, with 9 bases separating them. The CDR3 region is CASSVEAGADTQYF. The CDR3 DNA follows: TGTGCCAGCAGCGTAGAGGCCGGGGCAGATACGCAGTATTTT.